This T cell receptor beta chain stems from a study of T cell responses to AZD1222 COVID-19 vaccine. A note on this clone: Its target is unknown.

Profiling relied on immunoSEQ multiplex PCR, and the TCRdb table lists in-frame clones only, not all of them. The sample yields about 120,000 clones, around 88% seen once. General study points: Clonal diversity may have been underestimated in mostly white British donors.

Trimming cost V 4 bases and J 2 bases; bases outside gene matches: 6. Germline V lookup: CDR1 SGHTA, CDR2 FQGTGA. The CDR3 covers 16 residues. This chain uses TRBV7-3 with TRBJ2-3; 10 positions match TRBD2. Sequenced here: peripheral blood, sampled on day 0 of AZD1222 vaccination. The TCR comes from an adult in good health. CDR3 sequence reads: CASSSRAGGFTDTQYF. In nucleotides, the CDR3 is TGTGCCAGCAGCTCCAGAGCGGGAGGGTTCACAGATACGCAGTATTTT.